Each of the 10 T cell receptor beta chains below was sequenced from the same sample in a study of T cell responses to AZD1222 COVID-19 vaccine. Repertoires were generated with immunoSEQ multiplex PCR, while TCRdb's copy carries only in-frame clones and drops some. The sample includes roughly 150,000 clones, 92% seen only once; the top ten take more than 3%. Sequences were derived from peripheral blood, sampled 28 days after the second AZD1222 dose. All receptors derive from an adult who received the AZD1222 COVID-19 vaccine.

The chain couples TRBV2 to TRBJ1-5; D is unclear. Germline V CDR1 and CDR2: SNHLY, FYNNEI. The CDR3 is 13 amino acids. V was cut by 0 bases and J by 7 bases, with 7 bases left in between. The CDR3 here is CASSEAGLQPQHF. The CDR3 region has the DNA TGTGCCAGCAGTGAAGCAGGGTTGCAGCCCCAGCATTTT.

This clone was seen only a few times. The chain employs TRBV18 and TRBJ1-1, with D unclear. In germline, CDR1 is KGHSH, CDR2 LQKENI. Trimming cost V 3 bases and J 2 bases, with 10 bases left between them. The CDR3 length is 14 residues. The CDR3 DNA reads TGTGCCAGCTCACCCTTTGAAGAAAACACTGAAGCTTTCTTT. Residues: CASSPFEENTEAFF. The entire variable domain, with the rest obtained from reference TRBV18 and TRBJ1-1, is as follows: NAGVMQNPRHLVRRRGQEARLRCSPMKGHSHVYWYRQLPEEGLKFMVYLQKENIIDESGMPKERFSAEFPKEGPSILRIQQVVRGDSAAYFCASSPFEENTEAFFGQGTRLTVV.

The chain combines TRBV3-1 (or the pseudogene TRBV3-2) with TRBJ1-3; 7 nucleotides line up with TRBD1. V dropped 1 base and J dropped 1; count of bases not matched to a gene: 10. Germline V gives CDR1 LGHDT, CDR2 YNNKEL (reference sequence). This CDR3 has 18 amino acids. CDR3: CASSQGPGTATSGNTIYF. The CDR3 DNA follows: TGTGCCAGCAGCCAAGGACCCGGGACAGCAACTTCTGGAAACACCATATATTTT.

This chain connects TRBV6-5 to TRBJ1-1; D unresolved. The CDR3 length is 12 residues. The ends were cut back, 6 bases at V and 7 bases at J, with 12 bases in the middle. Germline loops: CDR1 MNHEY, CDR2 SVGAGI. CDR3 sequence (DNA): TGTGCCAGCAGCAGCAGTCGGGGTGAAGCTTTCTTT. Translation: CASSSSRGEAFF.

V is TRBV5-6 and J is TRBJ1-5; no reliable D call. Germline assignment: CDR1 SGHDT and CDR2 YYEEEE. This CDR3 contains 19 residues. The V end was cut by 0 bases, the J end by 0 bases, with 19 bases between. For the CDR3, the DNA is TGTGCCAGCAGCTTGGGCCCCCCCGCGGGATTTAATAGCAATCAGCCCCAGCATTTT. Amino acid sequence: CASSLGPPAGFNSNQPQHF.

DNA for the CDR3: TGTGCCACCAGCAGAAGGTCTAGGGGCTACGAGCAGTACTTC. Amino acids: CATSRRSRGYEQYF. The gene calls are TRBV15 and TRBJ2-7; tentative D call: TRBD1 (5 bases). The CDR3 consists of 14 residues. CDR1 is LNHNV and CDR2 is YYDKDF in the germline V gene (reference sequence). V was pared by 2 bases and J by 3 bases, with 11 bases between.

This rearrangement joins TRBV7-9 to TRBJ1-4, with D uncertain. Deletions cut 8 bases from V and 8 bases from J, with 12 bases between. There are 12 residues in the CDR3. Germline lookup yields CDR1 SEHNR and CDR2 FQNEAQ (reference sequence). As DNA, the CDR3 is TGTGCCAGCGGTCTAGTCGGGGAAAAACTGTTTTTT. Protein: CASGLVGEKLFF.

V usage is TRBV7-3 and J usage is TRBJ2-1; TRBD2 agrees at 9 bases. Losses at the gene ends were 5 bases for V and 2 bases for J; bases not matched to a gene: 4. The CDR3 sequence is 15 residues long. CDR1 is SGHTA, CDR2 FQGTGA, per germline. The CDR3 coding sequence is TGTGCCAGCAGCCTGGGACTAGCAGCCTACAATGAGCAGTTCTTC. This sequence encodes CASSLGLAAYNEQFF.

This clone was seen a handful of times. The chain joins TRBV5-1 to TRBJ2-7; D is unresolved. This CDR3 is built from 11 residues. Germline V gene lookup returns CDR1 SGHRS and CDR2 YFSETQ. V was cut by 4 bases and J by 1 base, with 3 bases left in between. CDR3: CASSTSYEQYF. Written as DNA, the CDR3 is TGCGCCAGCAGCACGTCCTACGAGCAGTACTTC. The full variable domain, in which reference TRBV5-1 and TRBJ2-7 provide the parts outside the CDR3, is KAGVTQTPRYLIKTRGQQVTLSCSPISGHRSVSWYQQTPGQGLQFLFEYFSETQRNKGNFPGRFSGRQFSNSRSEMNVSTLELGDSALYLCASSTSYEQYFGPGTRLTVT.

This chain joins TRBV30 and TRBJ1-5; D remains ambiguous. The length of the CDR3 is 14 residues. Trimming took 0 bases from V and 1 from J, leaving 7 bases between them. Germline V CDR1 and CDR2: GTSNPN, SVGIG (reference sequence). The DNA for the CDR3 is TGTGCCTGGAGTGTATCACCGAGCAATCAGCCCCAGCATTTT. Protein sequence: CAWSVSPSNQPQHF. Combining the CDR3 with reference TRBV30 and TRBJ1-5 gives the whole variable domain SQTIHQWPATLVQPVGSPLSLECTVEGTSNPNLYWYRQAAGRGLQLLFYSVGIGQISSEVPQNLSASRPQDRQFILSSKKLLLSDSGFYLCAWSVSPSNQPQHFGDGTRLSIL.